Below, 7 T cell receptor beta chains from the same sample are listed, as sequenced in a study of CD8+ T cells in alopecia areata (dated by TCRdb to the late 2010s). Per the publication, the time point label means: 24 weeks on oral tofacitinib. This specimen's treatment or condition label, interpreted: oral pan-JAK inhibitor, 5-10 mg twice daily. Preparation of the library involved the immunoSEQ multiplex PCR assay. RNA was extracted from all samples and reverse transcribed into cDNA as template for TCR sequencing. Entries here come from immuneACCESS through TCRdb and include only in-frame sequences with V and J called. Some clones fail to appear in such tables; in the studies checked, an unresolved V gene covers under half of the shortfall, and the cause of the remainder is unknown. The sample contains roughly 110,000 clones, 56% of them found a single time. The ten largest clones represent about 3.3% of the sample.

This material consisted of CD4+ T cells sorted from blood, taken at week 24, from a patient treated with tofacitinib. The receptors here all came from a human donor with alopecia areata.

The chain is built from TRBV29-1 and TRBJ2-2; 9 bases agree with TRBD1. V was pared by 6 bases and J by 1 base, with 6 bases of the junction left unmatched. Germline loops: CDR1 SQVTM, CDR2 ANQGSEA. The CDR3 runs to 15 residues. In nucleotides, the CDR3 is TGCAGCGTGCGACCGGGACAGGGGAACACCGGGGAGCTGTTTTTT. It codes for CSVRPGQGNTGELFF.

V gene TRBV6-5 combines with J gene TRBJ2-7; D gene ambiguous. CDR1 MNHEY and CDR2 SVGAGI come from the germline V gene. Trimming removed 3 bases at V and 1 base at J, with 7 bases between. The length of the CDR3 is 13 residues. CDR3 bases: TGTGCCAGCAGTTATGCATATTCCTACGAGCAGTACTTC. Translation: CASSYAYSYEQYF.

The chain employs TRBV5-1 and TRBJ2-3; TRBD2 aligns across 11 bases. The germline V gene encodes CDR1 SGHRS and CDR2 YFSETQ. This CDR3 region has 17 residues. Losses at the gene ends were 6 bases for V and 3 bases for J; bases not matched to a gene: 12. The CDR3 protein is CASTPPLAGGRTDTQYF. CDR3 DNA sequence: TGCGCCAGCACTCCACCCTTAGCGGGGGGGCGTACAGATACGCAGTATTTT.

The CDR3 nucleotides read TGTGCCAGCAGCATGACAGGGGGCGTTAGTGAAAAACTGTTTTTT. Translation: CASSMTGGVSEKLFF. This chain uses TRBV13 with TRBJ1-4; TRBD1 matches 10 bases. V shed 5 bases and J 7 bases; nucleotides not matched to a gene: 7. The CDR3 covers 15 residues. From germline, CDR1 is PRHDT and CDR2 FYEKMQ (reference sequence).

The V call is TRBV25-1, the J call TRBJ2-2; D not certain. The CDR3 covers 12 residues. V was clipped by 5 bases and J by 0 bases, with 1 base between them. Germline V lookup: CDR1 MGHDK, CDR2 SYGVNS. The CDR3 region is CASSSNTGELFF. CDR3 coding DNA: TGTGCCAGCAGTTCGAACACCGGGGAGCTGTTTTTT.

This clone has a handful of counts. The CDR3 DNA sequence: TGCGCCAGCAGCCAAGACGGCGGGCCCTACGAGCAGTACTTC. Amino acid sequence: CASSQDGGPYEQYF. The V gene is TRBV4-3, the J gene TRBJ2-7; weak D call: TRBD2 (5 bases). From germline, CDR1 is LGHNA and CDR2 YSLEER. V dropped 0 bases and J dropped 2 bases, with 8 bases sitting between them. The CDR3 spans 14 residues.

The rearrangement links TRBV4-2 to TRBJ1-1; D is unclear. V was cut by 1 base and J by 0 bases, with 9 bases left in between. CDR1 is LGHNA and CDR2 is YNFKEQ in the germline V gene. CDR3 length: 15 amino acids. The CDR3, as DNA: TGTGCCAGCAGCCAAGGGCAGCCGGTGAACACTGAAGCTTTCTTT. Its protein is CASSQGQPVNTEAFF.